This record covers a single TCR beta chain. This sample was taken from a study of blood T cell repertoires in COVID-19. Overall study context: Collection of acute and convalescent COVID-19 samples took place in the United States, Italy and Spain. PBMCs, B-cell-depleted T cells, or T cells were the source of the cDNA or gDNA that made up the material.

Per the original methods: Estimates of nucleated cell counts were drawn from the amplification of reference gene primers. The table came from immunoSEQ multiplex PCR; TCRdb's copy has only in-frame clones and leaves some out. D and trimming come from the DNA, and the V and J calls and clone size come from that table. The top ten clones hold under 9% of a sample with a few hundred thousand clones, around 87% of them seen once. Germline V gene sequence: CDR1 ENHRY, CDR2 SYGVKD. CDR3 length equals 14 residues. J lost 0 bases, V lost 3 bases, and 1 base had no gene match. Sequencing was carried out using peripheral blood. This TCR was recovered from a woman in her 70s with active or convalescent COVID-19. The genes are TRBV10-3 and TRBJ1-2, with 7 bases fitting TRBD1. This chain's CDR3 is CAISDQGANYGYTF. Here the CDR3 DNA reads TGTGCCATCAGTGATCAGGGGGCTAACTATGGCTACACCTTC.